These 4 T cell receptor beta chains originate from one sample sequenced in a study of cytomegalovirus exposure and HLA in healthy donors. Vbeta (60) and Jbeta (13) primers were used in the PCR. The table came from immunoSEQ multiplex PCR; TCRdb's copy has only in-frame clones and leaves some out. The data show about 130,000 clones, around 80% seen once. The material sequenced was PBMCs. These receptors came from a female donor in good health and CMV-seropositive.

A few counts support this clone. This chain connects TRBV18 to TRBJ1-4; 7 nucleotides agree with TRBD1. V shed 5 bases and J 7 bases; nucleotides not matched to a gene: 16. Germline CDR1 reads KGHSH; CDR2 reads LQKENI. The CDR3 is 17 residues long. In DNA form, the CDR3 reads TGTGCCAGCTCAGCAGACCCGCCTACAGGGGTAGGTGAAAAACTGTTTTTT. Translated: CASSADPPTGVGEKLFF.

V is TRBV27 and J is TRBJ2-5; no clear D. The length of the CDR3 is 15 residues. V was trimmed by 2 bases and J by 1 base, leaving 11 bases between them. Germline V gene lookup returns CDR1 MNHEY and CDR2 SMNVEV (reference sequence). The CDR3 sequence is CASSLRVGSQETQYF. DNA for the CDR3: TGTGCCAGCAGTTTAAGAGTGGGCAGCCAAGAGACCCAGTACTTC.

The chain is built from TRBV9 and TRBJ2-7; D unclear. Germline V gene lookup returns CDR1 SGDLS and CDR2 YYNGEE. V lost 4 bases and J lost 5, with 16 bases in between. This CDR3 comprises 14 residues. This chain's CDR3 is CASSTKAGGHEQYF. For the CDR3, the DNA is TGTGCCAGCAGCACCAAAGCCGGTGGGCACGAGCAGTACTTC. Using reference TRBV9 and TRBJ2-7 for the parts outside the CDR3, the full variable domain is DSGVTQTPKHLITATGQRVTLRCSPRSGDLSVYWYQQSLDQGLQFLIQYYNGEERAKGNILERFSAQQFPDLHSELNLSSLELGDSALYFCASSTKAGGHEQYFGPGTRLTVT.

The V gene is TRBV6-1, the J gene TRBJ1-2; D is ambiguous. This CDR3 is 15 amino acids long. Germline V gene sequence: CDR1 MNHNS, CDR2 SASEGT. V dropped 1 base and J dropped 4 bases, with 13 bases sitting between them. CDR3 residues: CASSEVNRSGYGYTF. The CDR3 DNA reads TGTGCCAGCAGTGAAGTAAACAGAAGCGGCTATGGCTACACCTTC.